This T cell receptor beta chain was recovered during a study of neurological immune-mediated disorders. This CDR3 comprises 15 residues. Trimming took 4 bases from V and 0 from J; bases not matched to a gene: 5. The germline gives CDR1 DFQATT, CDR2 SNEGSKA (reference sequence). The time point: longitudinal time-point 2. Unsorted libraries were generated from 2 million PBMCs held at -80 degrees C. TCRdb used MiXCR to reprocess the 5' RACE reads, holding one entry per CDR3 protein. Among under 100,000 distinct CDR3 sequences, over 10% were seen once, and the ten largest hold roughly 5%. The chain joins TRBV20-1 to TRBJ2-7; 11 bases match TRBD1. The sequenced sample was PBMCs. The clonotype comes from a female donor with HTLV-1-associated myelopathy (HAM/TSP). CDR3 nucleotide sequence: TGCAGTGCTACCGGGACAGGGGGATACTCCTACGAGCAGTACTTC. It codes for CSATGTGGYSYEQYF.